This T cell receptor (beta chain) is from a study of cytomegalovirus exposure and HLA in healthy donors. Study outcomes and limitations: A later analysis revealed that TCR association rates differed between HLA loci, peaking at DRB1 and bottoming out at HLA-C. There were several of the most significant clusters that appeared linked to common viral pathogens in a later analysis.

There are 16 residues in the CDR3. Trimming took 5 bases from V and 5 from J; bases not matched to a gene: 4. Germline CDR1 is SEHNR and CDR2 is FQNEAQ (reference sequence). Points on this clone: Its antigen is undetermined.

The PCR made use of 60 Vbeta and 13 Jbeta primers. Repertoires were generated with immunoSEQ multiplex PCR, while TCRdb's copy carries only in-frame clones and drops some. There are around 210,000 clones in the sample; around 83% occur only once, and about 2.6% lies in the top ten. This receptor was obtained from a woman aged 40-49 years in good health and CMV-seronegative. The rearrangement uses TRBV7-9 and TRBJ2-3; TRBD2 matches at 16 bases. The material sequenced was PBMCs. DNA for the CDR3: TGTGCCAGCAGCCCGGGACTAGCGGGAGGGGGAGATACGCAGTATTTT. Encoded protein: CASSPGLAGGGDTQYF.